The present entry profiles one T cell receptor (beta chain) with its context. This clonotype was seen repeatedly, ten times or more. Its antigen is still unknown. No base quality values were provided; no much bigger clone lies one nucleotide off. This sample was taken from a study of T cells in Graves' hyperthyroidism and ophthalmopathy (dated by TCRdb to between 2018 and 2020). Looking at the study overall: Peripheral blood samples were taken at the time of initial diagnosis, prior to any treatment. The study also compared thyroid tissue and blood T-cell repertoires from roughly 6 Graves' hyperthyroidism patients. Whether ophthalmopathy could be predicted prospectively was tested in an independent validation cohort made up of 18 to 20 hyperthyroidism patients plus 17 patients who later progressed to ophthalmopathy. The paper reports TCR Vbeta CDR3 sequencing of 135 peripheral blood samples: 40 to 45 ophthalmopathy, under 80 hyperthyroidism and around 17 progressor patients. Following sampling, methimazole starting at 30 mg daily was given to hyperthyroidism patients, and high-dose intravenous methylprednisolone was given to ophthalmopathy patients. The approximately 100 discovery patients were randomly split 7:3 into training and test sets. TCR V-J signatures able to tell the groups apart were searched for in a discovery cohort of approximately 95 patients, of whom around 43 had Graves' ophthalmopathy and some 60 had stable Graves' hyperthyroidism. Here is what the overall study found, with its caveats: A model built on a 13 V-J signature distinguished ophthalmopathy from stable hyperthyroidism, reaching over 85% sensitivity and about 81% specificity in cross-validation and 80%/75% in testing. Most expanded thyroid clonotypes (frequency above 0.001) were also found in blood, which suggests that blood repertoires may mirror thyroid immune responses. In validation, the model predicted progression to ophthalmopathy with 65% to 71% sensitivity and approximately 72% specificity, a median of approximately 6.7 months before onset. Sample size was not statistically predetermined, and blinding of investigators to group allocation was not performed.

TCR beta CDR3 regions were amplified from RNA transcripts. The first round of RT-PCR for the TCR CDR3 was performed with the HTBI primer set and the Qiagen OneStep RT-PCR kit. The libraries were constructed in a second round of multiplex PCR and then size-selected and purified. Paired-end sequencing of the libraries was performed with 100 bp reads on an Illumina HiSeq2000. The paper's data handling went like this. SOAPnuke was used to process the raw data, throwing out any read that contained adapters or uncalled bases, had a mean Phred below 15, or lacked an exact constant-primer or identifier match. COPE v1.2.5 was used to merge the high-quality paired reads, and each unique nucleotide sequence was defined as a clonotype. Clonotypes were aligned to IMGT TRBV, TRBD and TRBJ reference segments using MiTCR v1.1. The analysis was restricted to V-J combinations with a frequency above 0.0001, which together covered 99.2% of the repertoires. A TCS score was defined as the ratio between F50 (clonal expansion) and ExV (chaos), using BLOSUM62-based TCRdist between CDR3 peptides within each V-J. Welch's t-statistics and random forest reduced roughly 540 V-J features to 13, which were used in a naive Bayes classifier (R e1071). TCRdb handled the public reads itself, with Q25 trimming in fastp and clone calling in MiXCR, and kept productive beta chains. For every CDR3 protein sequence, its rows merge into one entry that carries the most common genes and DNA. It is TCRdb's table, rather than the study itself, that gives the V and J calls and clone size. The sample table contains about 290,000 distinct CDR3 sequences; only one count was recorded for over 12% of them. The top ten clones comprise under 35% of the sample.

Looking up the germline V gene yields CDR1 MDHEN and CDR2 SYDVKM. Including cysteine and phenylalanine, the CDR3 has 12 amino acids. Only the CDR3 part of the read is kept: 36 bases, read in frame from the first base. Trimming takes 5 bases from V and 3 bases from J, and the germline ends sit 8 bases apart. Hyperthyroidism patients were aged 18 to 65 years and newly diagnosed, with disease duration of less than 2 months. Patients with uncontrolled infections, other autoimmune diseases, pregnancy or lactation were excluded. Diagnoses were established on the basis of clinical symptoms, serum thyroxine and TRAb, thyroid ultrasound, and orbital computed tomography. Blood from progressor patients was collected at the time of first diagnosis with hyperthyroidism, before any ophthalmopathy symptoms had appeared. PBMCs were separated from over 9 ml of fresh peripheral blood using Ficoll-Paque density gradient centrifugation. Progressor patients were defined as those initially diagnosed with Graves' hyperthyroidism in whom ophthalmopathy developed during follow-up. Total RNA was extracted with Trizol reagent, and quality was checked on an Agilent 2100 Bioanalyzer.

This receptor was obtained from a woman in her forties or fifties with Graves' hyperthyroidism that later progressed to Graves' ophthalmopathy. This receptor chain uses TRBV28 and TRBJ2-7; the D gene is possibly TRBD1, with 5 bases matching. The sequenced sample was blood. The CDR3 corresponds to CASSRQGYEQYF. The DNA sequence is as follows: TGTGCCAGCAGTAGGCAGGGCTACGAGCAGTACTTC.